This T cell receptor (beta chain) originates from a study of blood T cells in healthy people across ages. Trimming took 3 bases from V and 6 from J, leaving 6 bases between them. The CDR3 covers 12 residues. Germline CDR1 is SEHNR and CDR2 is FQNEAQ (reference sequence). A second PCR of 7 to 11 cycles used a sample-barcoded 5' primer and a J-beta primer mix. TCRdb processed the 5' RACE reads anew with MiXCR; each CDR3 protein has one entry. The table lists more than 600,000 distinct CDR3 sequences, approximately 25% of them singletons. The sample also formed part of further work on T cells of mothers and their children. That report notes: Maternal samples each gave over 8 million TCR beta CDR3 reads, and child samples 3 million to 3.5 million each. Related mother-child pairs showed slightly, non-significantly higher overlap than unrelated pairs.

V is TRBV7-9 and J is TRBJ2-1; D remains unclear. Sequencing used blood. The TCR was taken from a boy under 18 in good health. In nucleotides, the CDR3 is TGTGCCAGCAGCTTGCCCGCCAATGAGCAGTTCTTC. This encodes CASSLPANEQFF.